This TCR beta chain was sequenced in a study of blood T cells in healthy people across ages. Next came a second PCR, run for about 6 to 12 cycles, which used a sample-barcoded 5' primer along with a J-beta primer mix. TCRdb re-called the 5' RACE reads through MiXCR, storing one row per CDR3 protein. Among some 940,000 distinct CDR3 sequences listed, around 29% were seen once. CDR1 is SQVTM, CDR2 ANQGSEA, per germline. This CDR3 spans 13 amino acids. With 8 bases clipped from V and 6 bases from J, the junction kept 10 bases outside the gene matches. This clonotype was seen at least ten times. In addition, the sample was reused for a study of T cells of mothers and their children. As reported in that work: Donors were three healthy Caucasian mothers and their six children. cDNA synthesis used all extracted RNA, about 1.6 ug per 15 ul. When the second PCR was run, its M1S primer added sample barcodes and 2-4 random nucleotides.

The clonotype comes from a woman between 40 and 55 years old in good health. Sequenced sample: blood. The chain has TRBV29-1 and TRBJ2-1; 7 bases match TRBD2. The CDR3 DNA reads TGCAGCACAGAAGGGACTATGAGCAATGAGCAGTTCTTC. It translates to CSTEGTMSNEQFF.